One sample yielded the 7 T cell receptor beta chains listed below, sequenced in a study of blood T cell repertoires in COVID-19. Clones were sequenced by immunoSEQ multiplex PCR, and TCRdb holds only the in-frame ones, with some missing. The sample has 100,000 or so clones; 88% are singletons. The specimen was peripheral blood. The source is a man aged 60 to 69 with acute or convalescent COVID-19.

V and J are TRBV30 and TRBJ1-2, with 7 bases fitting TRBD1. V lost 0 bases and J lost 8; bases outside the gene matches: 6. The CDR3 runs 13 residues. Germline CDR1 and CDR2: GTSNPN and SVGIG (reference sequence). CDR3 in amino acids: CAWSVGDRWGYTF. As DNA, the CDR3 is TGTGCCTGGAGTGTAGGGGACAGATGGGGCTACACCTTC.

This chain links TRBV5-1 with TRBJ1-4; TRBD1 agrees at 7 bases. The CDR3 runs 14 residues. Germline trimming cut 5 bases from V and 4 bases from J; bases unmatched to any gene: 5. CDR1 SGHRS and CDR2 YFSETQ come from the germline V gene. CDR3 DNA sequence: TGCGCCAGCAGGTCCGGGACAGTTAATGAAAAACTGTTTTTT. Its protein is CASRSGTVNEKLFF.

This chain joins TRBV25-1 and TRBJ1-2; D is unclear. V was shortened by 4 bases and J by 0 bases, with 9 bases between the two germline ends. The CDR3 contains 14 residues. Germline V gives CDR1 MGHDK, CDR2 SYGVNS. This chain's CDR3 is CASSADKTNYGYTF. The CDR3 DNA sequence: TGTGCCAGCAGTGCCGACAAGACTAACTATGGCTACACCTTC.

The CDR3 nucleotides read TGCGCCAGCAGCTTGACCGTTTCGGGCACCGGGGAGCTGTTTTTT. Protein: CASSLTVSGTGELFF. The chain is built from TRBV5-1 and TRBJ2-2; D remains ambiguous. The ends were cut back, 1 base at V and 4 bases at J, with 11 bases in the middle. The V gene's germline CDR1 is SGHRS and CDR2 YFSETQ. There are 15 residues in the CDR3. Using reference TRBV5-1 and TRBJ2-2 for the parts outside the CDR3, the full variable domain is KAGVTQTPRYLIKTRGQQVTLSCSPISGHRSVSWYQQTPGQGLQFLFEYFSETQRNKGNFPGRFSGRQFSNSRSEMNVSTLELGDSALYLCASSLTVSGTGELFFGEGSRLTVL.

The chain employs TRBV30 and TRBJ2-1; 7 bases fit TRBD1. Germline V gives CDR1 GTSNPN, CDR2 SVGIG (reference sequence). This CDR3 comprises 14 residues. V lost 5 bases to trimming and J lost 1 base; unmatched junction nucleotides: 5. CDR3 loop: CAWSPGQSYNEQFF. DNA of the CDR3: TGTGCCTGGTCACCGGGACAGTCCTACAATGAGCAGTTCTTC.

The chain joins TRBV18 to TRBJ2-2, with D unclear. This CDR3 spans 13 amino acids. The V gene's germline CDR1 is KGHSH and CDR2 LQKENI. V gave up 2 bases and J gave up 6 bases, with 7 bases separating them. The CDR3, as DNA: TGTGCCAGCTCACCAACATCTGCCGGGGAGCTGTTTTTT. It is translated as CASSPTSAGELFF.

V is TRBV19 and J is TRBJ2-1; tentative D call: TRBD1 (5 bases). Germline-derived CDR1 and CDR2 are LNHDA and SQIVND (reference sequence). Trimming removed 4 bases from V and 4 bases from J, with 8 bases in between. This CDR3 region has 13 residues. The CDR3 reads CASSSDSYNEQFF. CDR3 nucleotide sequence: TGTGCCAGTAGTAGCGACAGTTACAATGAGCAGTTCTTC.